This entry describes one TCR beta chain. This clonotype is medium-sized (0.01 to 0.1%) by its frequency; no count is available. No cognate antigen has been identified for it. The CDR3 runs 12 residues from the cysteine to the phenylalanine. No DNA appears here. Via the germline V gene, CDR1 is SNHLY and CDR2 FYNNEI. TCRdb shows the sequencer as NextSeq 550. The Human TCR Profiling Kit (MiLaboratory) was used to prepare UMI-labeled 5' RACE TRB cDNA libraries. cDNA synthesis used the entire amount of extracted RNA, and PCR amplification then used the entire amount of cDNA produced. Libraries were prepared in parallel with an identical number of PCR cycles. Per the authors' processing: With a minimum of two reads required per UMI, MIGEC and MiXCR pulled out about 50,000 +/- 10,000 unique UMI-labeled TRB cDNA molecules from each library. On average, about 40,000 +/- 10,000 functional in-frame TRB CDR3 nucleotide clonotypes lacking stop codons were found per library. After downsampling to 5000 UMI-labeled TRB molecules per sample, diversity metrics such as normalized Shannon-Wiener and Chao1 were calculated in VDJtools. VDJtools computed clonotype-size-weighted physicochemical properties of the central five CDR3 residues: interaction energy, strength, volume and Kidera factor 4. The reads, reprocessed by TCRdb, yield one row per CDR3 protein sequence and no DNA. TCRdb assigned the V and J calls; the authors' analysis was not used. The sample's records list 7,500 to 8,500 distinct CDR3 sequences. The top ten clonotypes cover 1.5% to 2% of the sample.

Each CD8+ T cell subset was flow-sorted in triplicate, and 300,000 or so cells per subset were placed directly into RLT lysis buffer. To exclude memory contaminants, naive CD8+ T cells were stringently defined as CD45RO-CCR7+CD27+CD95-. Peripheral blood mononuclear cells were isolated from buffy coats by standard density gradient centrifugation. A FACSAria III was used to flow-sort naive CXCR3-negative and CXCR3-positive CD8+ T cells. Total RNA was extracted from sorted cells with an RNeasy Mini Kit. This sample was taken from a study of CXCR3-negative and CXCR3-positive naive CD8 T cells (dated by TCRdb to between 2017 and 2020). In terms of the full investigation: In total, approximately 140 million TRB reads were obtained, or roughly 1.5 +/- 0.3 million reads per library. Diversity and physicochemical repertoire analyses covered about a dozen donors pooled from two independent experiments. Naive subsets from roughly 5 donors and memory cells from 3 donors were included in the TRBV-TRBJ cluster analysis. Overall study results and their limits: Freshly isolated PBMCs were used for most assays because CXCR3 expression partially decreased after cryopreservation. TRB CDR3s from CXCR3-positive naive cells showed higher hydrophobicity (lower Kidera factor 4), lower energy, and higher strength and volume indices than CXCR3-negative naive cells. Both naive subsets had comparably high repertoire diversity, while memory CD8+ T cells had much lower repertoire diversity. Naive CXCR3-negative and CXCR3-positive cells from the same donor showed similar TRBV-TRBJ usage, whereas memory cells showed distinct patterns. Because surface CD5, which is linked to self-reactivity in mice, was comparable between the naive subsets, TCR interaction strength was also inferred from the physicochemical properties of TRB CDR3s.

The rearrangement combines TRBV2 with TRBJ2-1. Sequenced: naive CXCR3+ CD8+ T cells from blood. Explained via the paper, the cell subset or site label denotes: CD45RO-CCR7+CD27+CD95- naive CD8+ T cells expressing CXCR3 (TNR3+). This sequence was found in a human donor in good health. Some clones in this sample may be carry-over from other donors' samples. The CDR3: CASSENGNEQFF.